This T cell receptor (beta chain) was observed in a study of control samples from healthy donors and cancer patients. TCRdb keeps only in-frame clones here, not all; method: immunoSEQ multiplex PCR. The sample has 130,000 or so clones; more than 70% are singletons. Germline-derived CDR1 and CDR2 are PRHDT and FYEKMQ (reference sequence). V dropped 5 bases and J dropped 3 bases, with 14 bases sitting between them. CDR3 length: 14 residues. Sequenced input: blood. V and J are TRBV13 and TRBJ2-7; the D gene could be TRBD1 or TRBD2 (6 bases each). The sequence derives from a man aged 50-60 years in good health. The CDR3 region is CASSPLQGGYEQYF. For the CDR3, the DNA is TGTGCCAGCAGCCCCCTACAGGGAGGCTACGAGCAGTACTTC.